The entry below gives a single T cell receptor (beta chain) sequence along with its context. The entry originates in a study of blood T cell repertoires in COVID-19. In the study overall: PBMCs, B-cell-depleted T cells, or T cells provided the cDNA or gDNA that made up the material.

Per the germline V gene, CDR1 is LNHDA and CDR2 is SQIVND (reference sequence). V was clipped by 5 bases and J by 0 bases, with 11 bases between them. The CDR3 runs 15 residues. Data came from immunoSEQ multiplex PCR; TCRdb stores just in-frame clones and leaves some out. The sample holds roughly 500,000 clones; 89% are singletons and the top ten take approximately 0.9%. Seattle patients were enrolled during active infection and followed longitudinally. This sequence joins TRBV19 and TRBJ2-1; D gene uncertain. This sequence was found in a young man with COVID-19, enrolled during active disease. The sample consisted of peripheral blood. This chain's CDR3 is CASSRRPDSYNEQFF. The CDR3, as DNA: TGTGCCAGTAGTCGTCGTCCAGACTCCTACAATGAGCAGTTCTTC. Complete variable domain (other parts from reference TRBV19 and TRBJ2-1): DGGITQSPKYLFRKEGQNVTLSCEQNLNHDAMYWYRQDPGQGLRLIYYSQIVNDFQKGDIAEGYSVSREKKESFPLTVTSAQKNPTAFYLCASSRRPDSYNEQFFGPGTRLTVL.